The rows below give T cell receptor beta chains drawn from one sample of a study of T cell responses to AZD1222 COVID-19 vaccine. Sequencing was performed with immunoSEQ multiplex PCR; in TCRdb, only in-frame clones are kept and a portion is missing. The data show around 160,000 clones, roughly 90% seen once. Here the sequenced sample was peripheral blood, taken on day 0 of AZD1222 vaccination. These receptors came from an adult in good health. Both conserved end residues are trimmed from each CDR3.

v_gene,CDR3aa
TRBV19,ASSMGQGGNQPQH
TRBV10-3,AISESGQGSEKLF
TRBV3-1/TRBV3-2,ASSQVWLAGVPSTDTQY
TRBV13,ATRGGAFAEAF
TRBV6-5,ASSYTGAGELF
TRBV9,ASSVGGVAGQPQH
TRBV24-1,ATSDPSFGSYNEQF
TRBV7-2,ASSLELGGHQPQH
TRBV25-1,ASIETGKNTEAF
TRBV29-1,SASAGENSPLH
TRBV24-1,ATSDSGTGSYEQY
TRBV6-5,ASGSSSGGNNEQF
TRBV4-1,ASSQVPSGGLWEQY
TRBV6-5,ASSHTGELF
TRBV6-5,ASSDREASNYGYT
TRBV5-1,ASSLLGSGANVLT
TRBV12-5,ASASGGREAF
TRBV2,ASSVAALMNTEAF
TRBV7-9,ASSLGLNEQF
TRBV28,ASTSGQGSQPQH
TRBV30,AWSRQGRGEFGNTIY
TRBV6-2/TRBV6-3,ASSSPFTSGLVETQY
TRBV24-1,ATSVGGTEAF
TRBV3-1/TRBV3-2,ASSPGQGPSTYGYT
TRBV6-2/TRBV6-3,ASSYPTELF
TRBV6-1,ASSEDGSGVDEQF
TRBV5-4,ASSLQGEQY
TRBV7-9,ASRLGNTEAF
TRBV9,ASSVESGTANTGELF
TRBV5-6,ATQDRANEKLF
TRBV11-2,ASSLGDGTGELF
TRBV28,ASRPKSRYGYT
TRBV7-3,ASSPSSTDTQY
TRBV7-2,ASSLVGGSSLLDTQY
TRBV7-9,ASIRRTGGTEAF
TRBV4-3,ASSQAPGQGGTEAF
TRBV24-1,ATSDGTGSPYEQY
TRBV7-9,ASSPRTDTQY
TRBV12-3/TRBV12-4,ASSLRRDGYT
TRBV3-1/TRBV3-2,ASSQDRTPGETQY
TRBV2,ASTGTGNQPQH
TRBV10-2,ASSGAQGSSNTEAF
TRBV3-1/TRBV3-2,ASTQGGGMNSPLH
TRBV30,AWRPSGYGYT
TRBV7-9,ASSLGGRGGEKLF
TRBV3-1/TRBV3-2,ASSQEIPAGLYGYT
TRBV28,ASSSTGGAGEKLF
TRBV27,ASSAQTGGNTEAF
TRBV6-1,ASSEVTGGAGYEQY
TRBV24-1,ATEGGSSGYGYT
TRBV4-2,ASSQDRTNYGYT
TRBV28,ASSLSRNYGYT
TRBV15,ATSSGITQY
TRBV2,ASTLSGTGSPLH
TRBV9,ASSVEYPNYNEQF
TRBV10-3,AISASEGLLF
TRBV4-3,ASSRGQSGYT
TRBV7-9,ASTGQGPGELF
TRBV6-5,ASSYSTGRDYT